This TCR beta chain was captured by sequencing in a study of blood T cells in healthy people across ages. Study-level background: About one barcoded beta molecule per two T cells was captured by template switching.

The trim removed 0 bases at V and 8 bases at J, leaving 6 bases unmatched. Germline V gives CDR1 MNHEY, CDR2 SVGEGT. This CDR3 is built from 16 residues. Sample-barcoded 5' priming and a J-beta primer mix drove a second PCR of about 7 to 11 cycles. TCRdb itself ran the 5' RACE reads through MiXCR, one entry per CDR3 protein. The repertoire holds about a million distinct CDR3 sequences, with roughly two fifths as singletons. This chain joins TRBV6-2 or TRBV6-3 and TRBJ2-1; 11 bases align to TRBD2. The sequence derives from a man between 18 and 29 years old in good health. The sample comprised blood. This CDR3 reads CASSYSSLAGGYEQFF. DNA of the CDR3: TGTGCCAGCAGTTACTCGAGTCTAGCGGGGGGCTATGAGCAGTTCTTC.